This paragraph reports one T cell receptor beta chain. These data belong to a study of blood T cell repertoires in COVID-19. In the study overall: Spain, Italy and the United States supplied samples that represented acute and convalescent COVID-19.

In the original analysis: Amplifying reference gene primers gave estimates of nucleated cell counts. TCRdb's copy holds only in-frame clones and misses some; the assay was immunoSEQ multiplex PCR. V and J calls and clone size are copied from that table; D and trimming were computed from the DNA. The table records hundreds of thousands of clones, about 88% of them present only once. V gave up 3 bases and J gave up 2 bases, with 14 bases separating them. This CDR3 is 15 amino acids long. Germline V gene data show CDR1 as WSHSY and CDR2 as SAAADI. This rearrangement joins TRBV10-2 to TRBJ2-7; weak D call: TRBD2 (5 bases). The sample comprised peripheral blood. The sequence was collected from a woman in her forties or fifties with COVID-19, enrolled during active disease. The CDR3 DNA sequence: TGCGCCAGCAGTGAATTGAGGGCGGGCCCCTACGAGCAGTACTTC. Translating it yields CASSELRAGPYEQYF.